The present TCR beta chain was sequenced within a study of human T cells and chemical hapten exposure. Study-level background: Across the whole study, which lasted around 26 weeks, patients were given diphenylcyclopropenone on the scalp once a week.

In this sample, this clonotype turned up many times. What it recognizes is unknown. Study-wide points: Among TCRs, those above 1 in 1000 frequency were unaffected by DPC sensitization.

Each CDR3 protein gets one entry after TCRdb re-called the RACE reads with MiXCR. The sample lists tens of thousands of distinct CDR3 sequences, approximately 9.9% occurring once. Time point denoted: pre-sensitization, week 0. Documented treatment: therapeutic diphenylcyclopropenone sensitization with weekly scalp DPC. Blood was drawn before each patch test was applied. Unfractionated whole blood was the source from which total RNA was extracted. The ends were cut back, 2 bases at V and 2 bases at J, with 10 bases in the middle. There are 15 residues in the CDR3. This TCR was sampled from a woman in her thirties or forties with alopecia areata. Some clones in this sample may be carry-over from other donors' samples. The chain is built from TRBV12-3 or TRBV12-4 and TRBJ1-5; possible D gene TRBD1, 5 bases. The sequenced sample was whole blood, obtained in connection with sensitization to the hapten diphenylcyclopropenone (DPC). CDR3 sequence: CASSLTTGGNQPQHF. The CDR3, as DNA: TGTGCCAGCAGTTTAACGACGGGGGGCAATCAGCCCCAGCATTTT.